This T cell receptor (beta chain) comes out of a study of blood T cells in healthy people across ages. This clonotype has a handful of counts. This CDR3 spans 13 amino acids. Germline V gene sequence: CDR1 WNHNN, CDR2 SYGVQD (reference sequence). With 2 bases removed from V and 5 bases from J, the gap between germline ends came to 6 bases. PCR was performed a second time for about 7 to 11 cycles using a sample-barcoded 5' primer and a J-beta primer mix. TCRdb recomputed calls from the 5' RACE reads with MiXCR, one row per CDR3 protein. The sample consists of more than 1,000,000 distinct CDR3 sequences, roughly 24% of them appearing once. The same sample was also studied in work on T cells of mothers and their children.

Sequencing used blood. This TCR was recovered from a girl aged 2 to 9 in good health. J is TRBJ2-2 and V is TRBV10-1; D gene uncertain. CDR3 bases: TGCGCCAGCAGTGAGCCCGAGACCGGGGAGCTGTTTTTT. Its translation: CASSEPETGELFF.